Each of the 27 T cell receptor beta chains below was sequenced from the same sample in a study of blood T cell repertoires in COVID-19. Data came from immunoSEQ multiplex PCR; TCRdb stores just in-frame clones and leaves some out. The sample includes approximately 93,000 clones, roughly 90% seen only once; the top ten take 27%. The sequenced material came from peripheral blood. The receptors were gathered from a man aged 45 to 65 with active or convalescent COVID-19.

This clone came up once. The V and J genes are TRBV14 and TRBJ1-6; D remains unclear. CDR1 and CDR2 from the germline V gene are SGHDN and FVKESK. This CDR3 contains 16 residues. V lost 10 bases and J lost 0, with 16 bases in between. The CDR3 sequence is CATSRLASSYNSPLHF. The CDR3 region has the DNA TGTGCCACCTCTCGACTTGCGAGCTCCTATAATTCACCCCTCCACTTT.

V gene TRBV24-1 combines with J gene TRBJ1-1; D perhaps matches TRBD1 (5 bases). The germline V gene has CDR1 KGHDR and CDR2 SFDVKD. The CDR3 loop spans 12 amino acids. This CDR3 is CAIKGIDTEAFF. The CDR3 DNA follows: TGTGCTATAAAGGGGATAGACACTGAAGCTTTCTTT.

In DNA, the CDR3 is TGTGCCAGTAGTCCGGGACTAGCGGGGTTGCAGTTCTTC. This sequence encodes CASSPGLAGLQFF. The chain recombines TRBV19 with TRBJ2-1; 13 bases agree with TRBD2. Germline trimming cut 5 bases from V and 12 bases from J; bases unmatched to any gene: 4. The CDR3 is 13 residues long. CDR1 is LNHDA, CDR2 SQIVND, per germline (reference sequence).

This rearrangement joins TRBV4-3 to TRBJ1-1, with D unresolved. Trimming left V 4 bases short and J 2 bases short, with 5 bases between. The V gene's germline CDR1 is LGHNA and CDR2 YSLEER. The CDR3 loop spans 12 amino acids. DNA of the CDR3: TGCGCCAGCAGCCGACAAAACACTGAAGCTTTCTTT. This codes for CASSRQNTEAFF.

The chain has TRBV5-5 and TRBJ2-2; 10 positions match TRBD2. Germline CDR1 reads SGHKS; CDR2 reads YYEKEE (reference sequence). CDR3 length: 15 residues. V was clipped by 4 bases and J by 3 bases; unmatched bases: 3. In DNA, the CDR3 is TGTGCCAGCAGCCGCGGACTAGCGGACACCGGGGAGCTGTTTTTT. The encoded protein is CASSRGLADTGELFF.

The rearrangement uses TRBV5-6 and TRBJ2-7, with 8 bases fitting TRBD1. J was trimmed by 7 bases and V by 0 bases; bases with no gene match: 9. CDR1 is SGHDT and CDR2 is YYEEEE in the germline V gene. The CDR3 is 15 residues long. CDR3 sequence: CASSLGGQAPREQYF. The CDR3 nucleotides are TGTGCCAGCAGCTTGGGGGGACAGGCCCCTCGGGAGCAGTACTTC.

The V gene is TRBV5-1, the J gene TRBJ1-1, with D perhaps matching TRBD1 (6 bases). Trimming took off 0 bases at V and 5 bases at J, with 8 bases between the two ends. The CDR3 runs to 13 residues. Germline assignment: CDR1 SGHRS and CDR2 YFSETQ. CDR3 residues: CASSLGTATEAFF. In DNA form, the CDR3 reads TGCGCCAGCAGCTTGGGGACAGCAACTGAAGCTTTCTTT.

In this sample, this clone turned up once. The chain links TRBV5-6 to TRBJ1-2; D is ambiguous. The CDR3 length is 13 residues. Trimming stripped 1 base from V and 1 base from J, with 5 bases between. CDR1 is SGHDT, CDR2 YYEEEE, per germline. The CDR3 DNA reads TGTGCCAGCAGCTTGACAATTAACTATGGCTACACCTTC. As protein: CASSLTINYGYTF.

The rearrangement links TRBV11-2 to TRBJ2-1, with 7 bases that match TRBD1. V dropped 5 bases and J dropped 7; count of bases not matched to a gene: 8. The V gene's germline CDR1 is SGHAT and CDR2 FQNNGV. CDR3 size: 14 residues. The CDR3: CASSATGNRNEQFF. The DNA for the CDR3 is TGTGCCAGCAGCGCGACAGGGAATCGGAATGAGCAGTTCTTC.

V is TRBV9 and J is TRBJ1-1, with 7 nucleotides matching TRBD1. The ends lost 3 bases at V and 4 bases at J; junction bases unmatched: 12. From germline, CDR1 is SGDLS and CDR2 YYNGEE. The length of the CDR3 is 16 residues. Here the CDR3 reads CASSASGGPGFTEAFF. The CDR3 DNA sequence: TGTGCCAGCAGCGCGTCAGGGGGTCCCGGGTTCACTGAAGCTTTCTTT.

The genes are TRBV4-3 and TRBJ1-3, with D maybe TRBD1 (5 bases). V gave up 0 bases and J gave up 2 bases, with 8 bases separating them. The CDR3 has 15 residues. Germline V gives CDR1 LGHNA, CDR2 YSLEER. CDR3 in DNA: TGCGCCAGCAGCCAAGATTCGACAGCTGGAAACACCATATATTTT. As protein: CASSQDSTAGNTIYF.

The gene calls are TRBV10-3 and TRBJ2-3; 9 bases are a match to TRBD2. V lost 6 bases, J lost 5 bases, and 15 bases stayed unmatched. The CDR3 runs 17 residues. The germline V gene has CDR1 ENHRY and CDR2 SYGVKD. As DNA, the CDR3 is TGTGCCATCAGAGGTACCGTCTTAGCGGGGGCTGGAGATACGCAGTATTTT. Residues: CAIRGTVLAGAGDTQYF.

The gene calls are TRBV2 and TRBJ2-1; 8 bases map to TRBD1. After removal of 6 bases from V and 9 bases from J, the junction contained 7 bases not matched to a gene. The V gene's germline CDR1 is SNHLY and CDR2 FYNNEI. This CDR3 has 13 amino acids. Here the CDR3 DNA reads TGTGCCAGCAGAGTAGCAGGGGGCACTGAGCAGTTCTTC. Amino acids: CASRVAGGTEQFF.

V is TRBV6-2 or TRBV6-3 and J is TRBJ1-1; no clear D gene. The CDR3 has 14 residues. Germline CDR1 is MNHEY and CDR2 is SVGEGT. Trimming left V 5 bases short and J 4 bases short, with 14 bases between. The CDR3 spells CASSPPGVATEAFF. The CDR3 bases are TGTGCCAGCAGTCCCCCCGGGGTGGCCACTGAAGCTTTCTTT.

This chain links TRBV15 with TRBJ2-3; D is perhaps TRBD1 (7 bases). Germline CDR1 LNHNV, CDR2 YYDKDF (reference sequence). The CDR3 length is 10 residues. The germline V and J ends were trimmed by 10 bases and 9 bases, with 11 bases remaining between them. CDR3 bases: TGTGCCAAAGGAGGGGGCACGCAGTATTTT. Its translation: CAKGGGTQYF.

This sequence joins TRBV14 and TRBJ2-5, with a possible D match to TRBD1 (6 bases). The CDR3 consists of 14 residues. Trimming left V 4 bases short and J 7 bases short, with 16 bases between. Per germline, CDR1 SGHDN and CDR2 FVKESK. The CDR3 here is CASSPQTGYGTQYF. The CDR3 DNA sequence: TGTGCCAGCAGCCCTCAAACAGGGTATGGGACCCAGTACTTC.

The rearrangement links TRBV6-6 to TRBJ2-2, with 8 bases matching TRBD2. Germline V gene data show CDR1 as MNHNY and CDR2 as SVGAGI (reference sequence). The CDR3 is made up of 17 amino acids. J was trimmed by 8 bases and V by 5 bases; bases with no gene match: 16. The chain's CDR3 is CASSRLLSGGNSGELFF. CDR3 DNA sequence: TGTGCCAGCAGTCGCCTCCTTTCGGGGGGGAACTCTGGGGAGCTGTTTTTT.

The CDR3 loop is CASSEGQSSGGTQNNEQFF. The CDR3 DNA is TGTGCCAGCTCCGAGGGGCAATCCAGCGGGGGGACTCAAAACAATGAGCAGTTCTTC. This chain links TRBV6-4 with TRBJ2-1, with TRBD2 matching over 9 bases. CDR1 and CDR2 from the germline V gene are MRHNA and SNTAGT. This CDR3 contains 19 residues. The V gene end was trimmed by 8 bases and the J gene end by 5 bases; junction bases not matched to a gene: 22.

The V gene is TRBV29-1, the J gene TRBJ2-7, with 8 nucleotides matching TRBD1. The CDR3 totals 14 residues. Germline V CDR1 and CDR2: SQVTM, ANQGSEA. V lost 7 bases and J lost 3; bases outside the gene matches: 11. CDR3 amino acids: CSALRQGAIYEQYF. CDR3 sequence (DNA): TGCAGCGCCCTGCGCCAGGGGGCTATCTACGAGCAGTACTTC.

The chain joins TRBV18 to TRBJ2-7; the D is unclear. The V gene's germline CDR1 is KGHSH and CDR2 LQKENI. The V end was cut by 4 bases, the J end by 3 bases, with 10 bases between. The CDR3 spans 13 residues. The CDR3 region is CASSLKQDYEQYF. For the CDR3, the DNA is TGTGCCAGCTCACTTAAGCAGGACTACGAGCAGTACTTC.

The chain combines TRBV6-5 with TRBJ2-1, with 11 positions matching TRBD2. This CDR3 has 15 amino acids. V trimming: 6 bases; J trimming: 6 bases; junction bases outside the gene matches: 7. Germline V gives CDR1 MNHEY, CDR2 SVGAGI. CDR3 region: CASRSLAGGRNEQFF. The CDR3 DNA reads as TGTGCCAGCAGGTCCCTAGCGGGAGGTCGCAATGAGCAGTTCTTC.

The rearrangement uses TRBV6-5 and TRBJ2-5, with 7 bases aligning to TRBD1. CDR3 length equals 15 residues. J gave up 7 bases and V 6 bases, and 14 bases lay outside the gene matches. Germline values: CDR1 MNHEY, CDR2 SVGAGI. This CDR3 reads CASRTRGTARGTQYF. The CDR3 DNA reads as TGTGCCAGCAGGACGCGTGGGACAGCGAGGGGGACCCAGTACTTC.

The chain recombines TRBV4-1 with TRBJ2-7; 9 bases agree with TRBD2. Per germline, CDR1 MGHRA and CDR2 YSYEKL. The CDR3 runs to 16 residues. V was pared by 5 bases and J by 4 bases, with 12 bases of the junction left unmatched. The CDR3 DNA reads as TGCGCCAGCAGCGTGCGGGGGGGACAGCCGGCTTACGAGCAGTACTTC. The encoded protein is CASSVRGGQPAYEQYF.

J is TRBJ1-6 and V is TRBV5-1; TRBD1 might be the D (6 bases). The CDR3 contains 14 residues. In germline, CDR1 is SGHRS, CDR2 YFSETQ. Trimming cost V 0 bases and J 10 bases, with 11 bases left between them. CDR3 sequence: CASSLEAGDSPLHF. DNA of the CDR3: TGCGCCAGCAGCTTGGAGGCAGGGGACTCACCCCTCCACTTT.

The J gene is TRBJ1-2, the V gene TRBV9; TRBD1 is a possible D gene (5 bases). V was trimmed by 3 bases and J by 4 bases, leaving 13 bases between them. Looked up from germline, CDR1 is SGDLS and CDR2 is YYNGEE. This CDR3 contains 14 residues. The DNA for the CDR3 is TGTGCCAGCAGCGGAAACAGGTTCCTCTATGGCTACACCTTC. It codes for CASSGNRFLYGYTF.

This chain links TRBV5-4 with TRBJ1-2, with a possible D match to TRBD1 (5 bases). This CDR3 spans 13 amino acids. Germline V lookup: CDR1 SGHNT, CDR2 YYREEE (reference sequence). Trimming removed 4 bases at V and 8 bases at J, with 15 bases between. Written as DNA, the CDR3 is TGTGCCAGCAGCCCCCGGGGGGGGGTGGGCTACACCTTC. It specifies CASSPRGGVGYTF.

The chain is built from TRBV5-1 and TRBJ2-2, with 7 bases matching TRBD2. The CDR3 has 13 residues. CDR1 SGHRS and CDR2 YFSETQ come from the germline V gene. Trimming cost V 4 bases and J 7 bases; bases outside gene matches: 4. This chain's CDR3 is CASSILAGGELFF. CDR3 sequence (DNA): TGCGCCAGCAGCATCTTAGCGGGCGGGGAGCTGTTTTTT.